This TCR beta chain derives from a study of OX40 agonist ivuxolimab in advanced cancers. Study summary: Ivuxolimab, which is an agonistic anti-OX40 (CD134) antibody, was administered to the patients. Study conclusions and caveats: Within 6 weeks, CD4+ and CD8+ blood T cells expanded clonally at 0.1 to 3.0 mg/kg. CD4+ T cells averaged fewer expanded clones than CD8+ T cells.

Excluded were patients having autoimmune disease history or systemic immunosuppression. Clones were read by immunoSEQ multiplex PCR, and TCRdb kept only the in-frame ones, dropping some. The table has under 65,000 clones, around 93% seen once; the top ten hold around 0.42%. The CDR3 has 16 residues. From germline, CDR1 is SGHTA and CDR2 FQGNSA. Between the trimmed V and J ends, which lost 4 bases and 4 bases, there was a span of 18 bases. On this clone itself: No antigen is known for it.

The receptor was derived from an adult with an advanced solid tumor such as melanoma, head and neck, liver or kidney cancer. The chain joins TRBV7-2 to TRBJ2-3; a weak D match, TRBD2 (5 bases). The sample in question was CD4+ or CD8+ T cells sorted from blood, obtained in a trial of the OX40 agonist ivuxolimab. Here the CDR3 reads CASSSLARGRADTQYF. The CDR3 coding sequence is TGTGCCAGCAGCTCCCTAGCTCGGGGTCGGGCAGATACGCAGTATTTT.